What follows are 24 T cell receptor beta chains derived from one specimen sequenced in a study of response to subunit inactivated influenza vaccine. TCRdb ran MiXCR on the RT-PCR reads and lists one entry per CDR3 protein. The sample carries about 700,000 distinct CDR3 sequences, about 14% recorded once. The source was PBMCs from blood, collected roughly 2 weeks before vaccination. These receptors all stem from a man in his fifties who received an inactivated influenza vaccine.

This clonotype was seen more than once but under ten times. The chain recombines TRBV30 with TRBJ2-1; no firm D call. The V gene lost 3 bases and the J gene lost 0 bases, with 9 bases spanning the gap. The CDR3 has 14 residues. Germline CDR1 GTSNPN, CDR2 SVGIG (reference sequence). The CDR3 region is CAWRVPSSYNEQFF. For the CDR3, the DNA is TGTGCCTGGAGAGTACCCAGCTCCTACAATGAGCAGTTCTTC. Looking up the rest from reference TRBV30 and TRBJ2-1 gives the full variable domain: SQTIHQWPATLVQPVGSPLSLECTVEGTSNPNLYWYRQAAGRGLQLLFYSVGIGQISSEVPQNLSASRPQDRQFILSSKKLLLSDSGFYLCAWRVPSSYNEQFFGPGTRLTVL.

This clonotype was picked up a small number of times. This chain joins TRBV6-5 and TRBJ2-7, with D uncertain. This CDR3 region has 17 residues. V lost 0 bases, J lost 7 bases, and 22 bases lay in between. The V gene's germline CDR1 is MNHEY and CDR2 SVGAGI. CDR3 region: CASSYSNLYLSRQEQYF. The CDR3 nucleotides read TGTGCCAGCAGTTACTCGAATCTGTACTTATCCCGGCAAGAGCAGTACTTC.

V usage is TRBV7-2 and J usage is TRBJ2-7; 9 positions match TRBD1. The germline V gene encodes CDR1 SGHTA and CDR2 FQGNSA. The CDR3 has 15 amino acids. V shed 5 bases, J shed 3 bases, and the junction held 8 bases outside the gene matches. The DNA of the CDR3 is TGTGCCAGCAGCCCGGTGGGGACAGGGCGCTACGAGCAGTACTTC. It codes for CASSPVGTGRYEQYF.

This rearrangement joins TRBV20-1 to TRBJ2-1; no clear D gene. Between the trimmed V and J ends, which lost 6 bases and 0 bases, there was a span of 12 bases. The CDR3 has 14 residues. From germline, CDR1 is DFQATT and CDR2 SNEGSKA (reference sequence). The DNA for the CDR3 is TGCAGTGCCAGCTCGGGTCCCTCCTACAATGAGCAGTTCTTC. It translates to CSASSGPSYNEQFF.

The chain combines TRBV11-2 with TRBJ2-7, with D possibly being TRBD2 (5 bases). CDR1 and CDR2 from the germline V gene are SGHAT and FQNNGV. The CDR3 consists of 18 residues. V lost 0 bases and J lost 2, with 20 bases in between. DNA of the CDR3: TGTGCCAGCAGCTTAGATTCGGAGCGGAACCTAATCCCCTACGAGCAGTACTTC. This codes for CASSLDSERNLIPYEQYF.

This clonotype was seen only a few times. The rearrangement uses TRBV20-1 and TRBJ2-1; 9 nucleotides match TRBD1. The CDR3 sequence is 15 residues long. Per the germline V gene, CDR1 is DFQATT and CDR2 is SNEGSKA (reference sequence). Trimming took 6 bases from V and 8 from J; bases not matched to a gene: 14. DNA for the CDR3: TGCAGTGCAACGGGACAGGGTAACCCTCAGGATGAGCAGTTCTTC. It yields the protein CSATGQGNPQDEQFF.

A few counts support this clonotype. This chain links TRBV29-1 with TRBJ1-1; D is undetermined. Germline loops: CDR1 SQVTM, CDR2 ANQGSEA. This CDR3 is built from 12 residues. The V and J ends lost 3 bases and 3 bases respectively, with 8 bases between them. The DNA of the CDR3 is TGCAGCGTTGATCCATTTGACACTGAAGCTTTCTTT. It codes for CSVDPFDTEAFF.

This clonotype has only a few counts. This chain uses TRBV7-2 with TRBJ2-3; no clear D gene. This CDR3 spans 14 amino acids. Looked up from germline, CDR1 is SGHTA and CDR2 is FQGNSA. V was cut by 2 bases and J by 1 base, with 7 bases left in between. The DNA of the CDR3 is TGTGCCAGCAGCTTAAGTATGGGCACAGATACGCAGTATTTT. Residues: CASSLSMGTDTQYF. The full variable domain, in which reference TRBV7-2 and TRBJ2-3 provide the parts outside the CDR3, is GAGVSQSPSNKVTEKGKDVELRCDPISGHTALYWYRQSLGQGLEFLIYFQGNSAPDKSGLPSDRFSAERTGGSVSTLTIQRTQQEDSAVYLCASSLSMGTDTQYFGPGTRLTVL.

A few counts support this clonotype. The V and J genes are TRBV14 and TRBJ2-1, with 8 bases lining up with TRBD2. The CDR3 has 14 residues. Looked up from germline, CDR1 is SGHDN and CDR2 is FVKESK. Losses at the gene ends were 1 base for V and 15 bases for J; bases not matched to a gene: 11. The CDR3 region is CASSQARAGGIGFF. The DNA of the CDR3 is TGTGCCAGCAGCCAAGCCCGCGCGGGGGGAATTGGGTTCTTC.

This clonotype was seen only a few times. The rearrangement links TRBV9 to TRBJ2-7, with D perhaps assigned TRBD1 or TRBD2 (5 bases each). This CDR3 has 15 residues. Deletions cut 3 bases from V and 3 bases from J, with 16 bases between. The V gene's germline CDR1 is SGDLS and CDR2 YYNGEE. The CDR3 loop reads CASSASGTRLYEQYF. The CDR3 region has the DNA TGTGCCAGCAGCGCTTCCGGGACCCGACTCTACGAGCAGTACTTC.

This clonotype was counted ten times or more. V usage is TRBV28 and J usage is TRBJ1-6; D not certain. V dropped 3 bases and J dropped 9 bases, with 12 bases sitting between them. Germline CDR1 MDHEN, CDR2 SYDVKM. This CDR3 is 14 amino acids long. CDR3 bases: TGTGCCAGCAGTTTTCATCTAGTTGGTTCACCCCTCCACTTT. The encoded protein is CASSFHLVGSPLHF.

This clonotype showed up many times. The rearrangement joins TRBV14 to TRBJ2-3; D may be TRBD1 (5 bases). The CDR3 length is 15 residues. The V end lost 4 bases, the J end lost 2 bases, and 13 bases lay between the germline ends. CDR1 is SGHDN and CDR2 is FVKESK in the germline V gene. The CDR3 sequence: CASSLRTGFTDTQYF. The CDR3 region has the DNA TGTGCCAGCAGCCTCCGTACAGGATTCACAGATACGCAGTATTTT.

This clonotype was observed a few times. J is TRBJ1-4 and V is TRBV5-1; tentative D call: TRBD1 (5 bases). Trimming removed 5 bases from V and 6 bases from J, with 29 bases in between. CDR3 size: 19 residues. CDR1 and CDR2 (germline): SGHRS, YFSETQ. As DNA, the CDR3 is TGCGCCAGCAGGCCTGCCCCTGGCCGGGGGAGGTTTCGTGATGAAAAACTGTTTTTT. Protein: CASRPAPGRGRFRDEKLFF.

This clonotype has at least ten counts. This chain joins TRBV5-5 and TRBJ1-6; D may be TRBD1 (5 bases). The V gene's germline CDR1 is SGHKS and CDR2 YYEKEE (reference sequence). V lost 0 bases and J 4 bases, leaving 17 bases between the germline ends. The CDR3 extends over 18 amino acids. CDR3 residues: CASSLVPGTVTYNSPLHF. The CDR3 coding sequence is TGTGCCAGCAGCTTGGTCCCCGGGACGGTGACTTATAATTCACCCCTCCACTTT.

This clonotype has only a few counts. The chain joins TRBV7-6 to TRBJ2-7; D unresolved. The CDR3 covers 12 residues. The germline V gene encodes CDR1 SGHVS and CDR2 FNYEAQ. The V gene lost 3 bases and the J gene lost 7 bases, with 10 bases spanning the gap. Here the CDR3 DNA reads TGTGCCAGCAGCTTCGGTGGCAGTGAGCAGTACTTC. Its translation: CASSFGGSEQYF. Full variable domain (outside the CDR3, taken from reference TRBV7-6 and TRBJ2-7): GAGVSQSPRYKVTKRGQDVALRCDPISGHVSLYWYRQALGQGPEFLTYFNYEAQQDKSGLPNDRFSAERPEGSISTLTIQRTEQRDSAMYRCASSFGGSEQYFGPGTRLTVT.

This clonotype was seen ten or more times. The rearrangement joins TRBV6-2 or TRBV6-3 to TRBJ2-7; TRBD1 matches at 8 bases. CDR1 is MNHEY, CDR2 SVGEGT, per germline. The CDR3 runs 14 residues. V trimming: 5 bases; J trimming: 5 bases; junction bases outside the gene matches: 8. The CDR3, as DNA: TGTGCCAGCAGTACGACAGGGGACTTCAACGAGCAGTACTTC. Translation: CASSTTGDFNEQYF.

This rearrangement joins TRBV6-1 to TRBJ2-7, with 12 bases identical to TRBD1. CDR3 length: 15 amino acids. V was clipped by 5 bases and J by 4 bases; unmatched bases: 6. Looked up from germline, CDR1 is MNHNS and CDR2 is SASEGT. CDR3 loop: CASSLGTGGRYEQYF. The CDR3, as DNA: TGTGCCAGCAGTCTCGGGACAGGGGGCCGGTACGAGCAGTACTTC.

The genes are TRBV5-1 and TRBJ2-5; 13 nucleotides agree with TRBD2. The CDR3 length is 14 residues. Germline V lookup: CDR1 SGHRS, CDR2 YFSETQ. V was clipped by 4 bases and J by 5 bases; unmatched bases: 2. CDR3 amino acids: CASSETSGRETQYF. DNA for the CDR3: TGCGCCAGCAGCGAGACTAGCGGGAGGGAGACCCAGTACTTC.

There are a few counts of this clonotype. V gene TRBV18 combines with J gene TRBJ2-3; D is possibly TRBD1 (5 bases). The germline gives CDR1 KGHSH, CDR2 LQKENI. The CDR3 is made up of 15 amino acids. V dropped 6 bases and J dropped 5 bases, with 18 bases sitting between them. The CDR3 DNA reads TGTGCCAGCTCCCCCAAGCCAGGGTTTCAAGATACGCAGTATTTT. Translated: CASSPKPGFQDTQYF.

The J gene is TRBJ1-6, the V gene TRBV7-2; D perhaps matches TRBD1 (5 bases). V gave up 1 base and J gave up 7 bases, with 11 bases separating them. The CDR3 has 15 amino acids. Per the germline V gene, CDR1 is SGHTA and CDR2 is FQGNSA. DNA for the CDR3: TGTGCCAGCAGCTTAGATGGGGGAAAGAATTCACCCCTCCACTTT. Protein sequence: CASSLDGGKNSPLHF. The full variable domain, rest sourced from reference TRBV7-2 and TRBJ1-6, is GAGVSQSPSNKVTEKGKDVELRCDPISGHTALYWYRQSLGQGLEFLIYFQGNSAPDKSGLPSDRFSAERTGGSVSTLTIQRTQQEDSAVYLCASSLDGGKNSPLHFGNGTRLTVT.

This clonotype was recorded at least ten times. The rearrangement uses TRBV5-1 and TRBJ2-1; D is perhaps TRBD2 (6 bases). This CDR3 spans 13 amino acids. In germline, CDR1 is SGHRS, CDR2 YFSETQ. V was trimmed by 3 bases and J by 8 bases, leaving 12 bases between them. The DNA of the CDR3 is TGCGCCAGCAGCTCCGGGACTGACGATGAGCAGTTCTTC. Protein product: CASSSGTDDEQFF.

CDR3 DNA: TGTGCCAGCAGCCCGAGACTAGCGGGAGGGGAGTTCTTC. Protein: CASSPRLAGGEFF. The rearrangement links TRBV7-2 to TRBJ2-1; 14 bases align to TRBD2. The CDR3 spans 13 residues. Looked up from germline, CDR1 is SGHTA and CDR2 is FQGNSA. The trim removed 5 bases at V and 14 bases at J, leaving 5 bases unmatched.

This rearrangement joins TRBV20-1 to TRBJ1-5; D is possibly TRBD1 (5 bases). Between the trimmed V and J ends, which lost 3 bases and 10 bases, there was a span of 19 bases. The germline gives CDR1 DFQATT, CDR2 SNEGSKA (reference sequence). The CDR3 covers 14 residues. The CDR3 region has the DNA TGCAGTGCTAGGAAAGGGGACTACGAGTATCCCCAGCATTTT. Amino acids: CSARKGDYEYPQHF.

In this sample, this clonotype turned up a few times. The genes are TRBV28 and TRBJ2-1, with TRBD2 identical over 8 bases. In germline, CDR1 is MDHEN, CDR2 SYDVKM. Trimming at V came to 2 bases and at J to 7 bases, leaving 13 bases not matched to a gene. The CDR3 covers 17 residues. CDR3: CASSLGPLAGRRNEQFF. The CDR3 region has the DNA TGTGCCAGCAGTTTAGGGCCTCTAGCGGGCAGGAGAAATGAGCAGTTCTTC. Full variable domain (outside the CDR3, taken from reference TRBV28 and TRBJ2-1): DVKVTQSSRYLVKRTGEKVFLECVQDMDHENMFWYRQDPGLGLRLIYFSYDVKMKEKGDIPEGYSVSREKKERFSLILESASTNQTSMYLCASSLGPLAGRRNEQFFGPGTRLTVL.